The following is a T cell receptor (beta chain) sequence with its context. Donors of Cohort 3 who recovered were those that had two negative PCRs, clearance, or symptom resolution. Measured with immunoSEQ multiplex PCR; TCRdb has only the in-frame clones, and not every one. Among 150,000 to 200,000 clones, 88% were seen once, and the ten largest hold around 9.5%. In germline, CDR1 is SEHNR, CDR2 FQNEAQ (reference sequence). The CDR3 totals 16 residues. The germline V and J ends were trimmed by 5 bases and 1 base, with 17 bases remaining between them. The data originate from a study of blood T cell repertoires in COVID-19. About the research overall: Samples of COVID-19 (acute and convalescent) were obtained from the United States, Italy and Spain.

The sequence derives from a woman aged 18-29 years who had recovered from COVID-19. Specimen: PBMCs or T cells enriched from blood (not recorded which). The rearrangement uses TRBV7-9 and TRBJ1-1; D is unresolved. The CDR3 here is CASSHISYPGNTEAFF. The CDR3 bases are TGTGCCAGCAGCCACATTTCTTACCCAGGGAACACTGAAGCTTTCTTT.